One sample yielded the 10 T cell receptor beta chains listed below, sequenced in a study of T cell repertoires in cytomegalovirus infection. The antigens for these receptors are not known. TCRdb re-derived calls from the reads in MiXCR, one entry per CDR3 protein. This table holds approximately 990,000 distinct CDR3 sequences, approximately 30% found once. Sequenced here: cultured CD8+ T cells from PBMCs, sampled from culture after CMV antigen stimulation. These receptors originate from a human donor in good health (CMV status not recorded). Some clones in this sample may be carry-over from other donors' samples.

This clonotype was detected only a few times. This chain joins TRBV6-2 or TRBV6-3 and TRBJ1-1, with D tentatively TRBD1 (5 bases). This CDR3 is 16 amino acids long. V was pared by 6 bases and J by 0 bases, with 17 bases between. Per germline, CDR1 MNHEY and CDR2 SVGEGT. CDR3 sequence reads: CASSVTYRTMNTEAFF. The CDR3, as DNA: TGTGCCAGCAGCGTAACATACAGGACAATGAACACTGAAGCTTTCTTT.

This clonotype has only one observation. This chain uses TRBV6-6 with TRBJ1-6; D is uncertain. The CDR3 contains 16 residues. Germline assignment: CDR1 MNHNY and CDR2 SVGAGI (reference sequence). The ends were cut back, 8 bases at V and 0 bases at J, with 14 bases in the middle. This CDR3 is CASRFTANSYNSPLHF. The CDR3 DNA sequence: TGTGCCAGCCGATTCACAGCAAACTCCTATAATTCACCCCTCCACTTT.

The chain employs TRBV27 and TRBJ2-7; perhaps TRBD1 as D (5 bases). The CDR3 loop spans 15 amino acids. Germline loops: CDR1 MNHEY, CDR2 SMNVEV (reference sequence). Trimming shortened V by 3 bases and J by 0 bases, and 12 bases separated the two germline ends. This chain's CDR3 is CASSFDTGYSYEQYF. The CDR3 nucleotides read TGTGCCAGCAGTTTCGATACAGGCTACTCCTACGAGCAGTACTTC.

In its sample, this clonotype was seen a few times. The chain recombines TRBV12-3 or TRBV12-4 with TRBJ2-7; D is unclear. V lost 5 bases, J lost 1 base, and 12 bases lay in between. The CDR3 is 14 amino acids. CDR3 sequence (DNA): TGTGCCAGCAGTCTGGCTATGTATTCCTACGAGCAGTACTTC. The encoded protein is CASSLAMYSYEQYF.

This clonotype was found a few times. The chain employs TRBV6-6 and TRBJ1-1, with a possible D match to TRBD1 (6 bases). CDR3 length: 15 amino acids. The V gene lost 0 bases and the J gene lost 4 bases, with 12 bases spanning the gap. Germline V CDR1 and CDR2: MNHNY, SVGAGI (reference sequence). The CDR3 region is CASSYSRGIGTEAFF. CDR3 coding DNA: TGTGCCAGCAGTTACTCGAGGGGGATAGGCACTGAAGCTTTCTTT.

This clonotype has just a few counts. The rearrangement uses TRBV2 and TRBJ2-5, with no clear D. The V gene lost 7 bases and the J gene lost 0 bases, with 9 bases spanning the gap. The germline V gene has CDR1 SNHLY and CDR2 FYNNEI. This CDR3 comprises 13 residues. Here the CDR3 reads CASKDPNQETQYF. CDR3 nucleotide sequence: TGTGCCAGCAAGGACCCGAACCAAGAGACCCAGTACTTC.

This clonotype showed up just a few times. The chain employs TRBV12-5 and TRBJ2-3, with TRBD1 matching 7 bases. This CDR3 is 15 amino acids long. Germline CDR1 LGHNT, CDR2 FRNRAP. Trimming took 4 bases from V and 2 from J; bases not matched to a gene: 6. In nucleotides, the CDR3 is TGTGCTAGTGGTTGGCCGGGACAGAACACAGATACGCAGTATTTT. Its protein product is CASGWPGQNTDTQYF. The whole variable domain, remainder taken from reference TRBV12-5 and TRBJ2-3, is DARVTQTPRHKVTEMGQEVTMRCQPILGHNTVFWYRQTMMQGLELLAYFRNRAPLDDSGMPKDRFSAEMPDATLATLKIQPSEPRDSAVYFCASGWPGQNTDTQYFGPGTRLTVL.

This chain joins TRBV10-2 and TRBJ1-1; possible D gene TRBD1, 5 bases. The CDR3 contains 14 residues. Trimming pared 0 bases from V and 4 bases from J, leaving 9 bases between. Germline CDR1 WSHSY, CDR2 SAAADI. CDR3 loop: CASSESKGSTEAFF. Here the CDR3 DNA reads TGCGCCAGCAGTGAGTCAAAGGGGAGCACTGAAGCTTTCTTT.

The CDR3 is CSVEDRRYEQYF. The CDR3 nucleotides read TGCAGCGTTGAAGATCGGCGCTACGAGCAGTACTTC. The chain employs TRBV29-1 and TRBJ2-7; no firm D call. This CDR3 has 12 amino acids. Germline-derived CDR1 and CDR2 are SQVTM and ANQGSEA. V lost 0 bases and J 3 bases, leaving 6 bases between the germline ends.

V is TRBV7-9 and J is TRBJ1-2, with D maybe TRBD1 (5 bases). This CDR3 contains 13 residues. The germline gives CDR1 SEHNR, CDR2 FQNEAQ (reference sequence). Trimming took 5 bases from V and 4 from J, leaving 11 bases between them. The DNA for the CDR3 is TGTGCCAGCAGCGGACCGGGACCCTATGGCTACACCTTC. Protein: CASSGPGPYGYTF.